This T cell receptor beta chain was recovered during a study of shared clonotypes between healthy human individuals. Points from the study as a whole: Sequencing depth was a factor that was expected to affect clonotype sharing among donors.

With respect to this clone: No antigen is known for it.

Here immunoSEQ multiplex PCR was the method, and the copy in TCRdb shows in-frame clones only, minus some. The sample includes 2 million to 2.5 million clones, around 95% of them seen just once. The CDR3 runs 13 residues. V lost 4 bases, J lost 1 base, and 7 bases lay in between. CDR1 is SGHVS, CDR2 FNYEAQ, per germline. Each sample came from a Caucasian adult donor living in Nashville, Tennessee. The specimen sequenced was naive CD4+ T cells sorted from blood. Subset given: CD45RA+ positively selected. The rearrangement joins TRBV7-6 to TRBJ2-5; D remains ambiguous. This receptor was taken from a man aged 18 to 29 in good health. In DNA form, the CDR3 reads TGTGCCAGCAGCTCGATATCCCAAGAGACCCAGTACTTC. Protein sequence: CASSSISQETQYF.